This T cell receptor (beta chain) was captured in a study of cytomegalovirus exposure and HLA in healthy donors. The overall study: Earlier results showed some 120 million unique TCR beta sequences derived from approximately 170 million T cells. Among the roughly 400 donors who were genotyped, 70% to 90% fell in the genetic ancestry cluster that is associated with self-reported Caucasian donors. General study results and limits: The authors assumed roughly uniform sequencing depth across donors for presence/absence analyses. Differences between HLA loci emerged in a later analysis of TCR association rates, with DRB1 most and HLA-C fewest.

CDR3 length equals 12 residues. With V trimmed by 5 bases and J by 14 bases, 6 bases remained unmatched. Germline V gene sequence: CDR1 SGHTA, CDR2 FQGNSA. PCR used 60 Vbeta primers and 13 Jbeta primers. Profiled with immunoSEQ multiplex PCR; TCRdb holds only in-frame clones, not every one. This sample has under 250,000 clones; roughly 78% occur once, and the top ten carry about 4.4%. Comment on this clone: Its antigen remains unidentified.

The sequenced material came from PBMCs. V and J are TRBV7-2 and TRBJ1-6; 7 nucleotides agree with TRBD1. The source is a woman under 40 in good health and CMV-seropositive. CDR3 region: CASSLPGQTLHF. For the CDR3, the DNA is TGTGCCAGCAGCCTACCGGGACAGACCCTCCACTTT. Together with reference TRBV7-2 and TRBJ1-6, the CDR3 gives the full variable domain: GAGVSQSPSNKVTEKGKDVELRCDPISGHTALYWYRQSLGQGLEFLIYFQGNSAPDKSGLPSDRFSAERTGGSVSTLTIQRTQQEDSAVYLCASSLPGQTLHFGNGTRLTVT.